A single sample gave rise to the 25 T cell receptor beta chains below, sequenced in a study of long-term antiretroviral therapy in people with HIV. The immunoSEQ assay was v3.0, run at survey level. Here immunoSEQ multiplex PCR was the method, and the copy in TCRdb shows in-frame clones only, minus some. The top ten clones hold almost 4.5% of a sample with 30,000 to 40,000 clones, around 85% of them seen once. This sample comprised unsorted PBMCs, obtained about 3.5 years after starting antiretroviral therapy. These receptors came from a man aged 18 to 29 with HIV.

The genes are TRBV5-1 and TRBJ2-5, with 11 bases aligning to TRBD1. This CDR3 spans 17 amino acids. Trimming cost V 0 bases and J 5 bases; bases outside gene matches: 9. The germline gives CDR1 SGHRS, CDR2 YFSETQ. The CDR3 here is CASSLEGGQGELETQYF. CDR3 in DNA: TGCGCCAGCAGCTTGGAGGGGGGACAGGGGGAATTGGAGACCCAGTACTTC.

This chain connects TRBV28 to TRBJ2-1, with a possible D match to TRBD1 (6 bases). The V and J ends lost 8 bases and 0 bases respectively, with 14 bases between them. This CDR3 has 15 amino acids. CDR1 MDHEN and CDR2 SYDVKM come from the germline V gene. CDR3 coding DNA: TGTGCCAGCGATGACAGGCGTAGCTCCTACAATGAGCAGTTCTTC. This codes for CASDDRRSSYNEQFF.

This clone showed up just a few times. The chain joins TRBV6-4 to TRBJ1-6; D possibly corresponds to TRBD1 (5 bases). The CDR3 has 15 amino acids. The V gene lost 3 bases and the J gene lost 8 bases, with 14 bases spanning the gap. Germline loops: CDR1 MRHNA, CDR2 SNTAGT. CDR3 region: CASSEGAWRDSPLHF. CDR3 nucleotide sequence: TGTGCCAGCAGTGAAGGGGCCTGGCGGGATTCACCCCTCCACTTT.

In this sample, this clone turned up once. This chain uses TRBV19 with TRBJ2-7, with D tentatively TRBD2 (5 bases). V was pared by 8 bases and J by 4 bases, with 21 bases between. The CDR3 length is 15 residues. Germline CDR1 reads LNHDA; CDR2 reads SQIVND (reference sequence). The CDR3 loop reads CASGVRSAGAYEQYF. The CDR3 nucleotides are TGTGCCAGTGGGGTCCGGAGCGCGGGTGCGTACGAGCAGTACTTC.

There are a few counts of this clone. This rearrangement joins TRBV5-1 to TRBJ1-1, with a tentative D call TRBD1 (6 bases). Deletions cut 3 bases from V and 6 bases from J, with 12 bases between. Germline lookup yields CDR1 SGHRS and CDR2 YFSETQ. The CDR3 sequence is 13 residues long. Here the CDR3 DNA reads TGCGCCAGCAGCTCCGCAGGGGCGGCTGAAGCTTTCTTT. Amino acids: CASSSAGAAEAFF.

This chain connects TRBV7-9 to TRBJ2-7; 9 bases are a match to TRBD2. Trimming cost V 4 bases and J 2 bases; bases outside gene matches: 15. CDR3 size: 18 residues. Germline CDR1 reads SEHNR; CDR2 reads FQNEAQ (reference sequence). This CDR3 is CASSSEPYSGSGTYEQYF. The CDR3 bases are TGTGCCAGCAGCTCCGAGCCCTATAGCGGGAGCGGGACCTACGAGCAGTACTTC.

V gene TRBV5-8 combines with J gene TRBJ2-7; D is undetermined. Trimming removed 4 bases at V and 4 bases at J, with 9 bases between. The CDR3 has 12 residues. The germline gives CDR1 SGHTS, CDR2 YDEGEE. CDR3 loop: CASSLVYYEQYF. CDR3 coding DNA: TGTGCCAGCAGCCTCGTATATTACGAGCAGTACTTC.

The gene calls are TRBV19 and TRBJ2-7; D not resolved. This CDR3 is built from 12 residues. The V gene lost 1 base and the J gene lost 6 bases, with 7 bases spanning the gap. CDR1 LNHDA and CDR2 SQIVND come from the germline V gene (reference sequence). CDR3 residues: CASSIVRGEQYF. The CDR3, as DNA: TGTGCCAGTAGTATAGTTCGAGGCGAGCAGTACTTC.

The chain employs TRBV7-2 and TRBJ2-2, with 7 bases lining up with TRBD2. The CDR3 runs to 16 residues. Per germline, CDR1 SGHTA and CDR2 FQGNSA. After removal of 5 bases from V and 5 bases from J, the junction contained 11 bases not matched to a gene. The CDR3 sequence: CASSLPGLAVTGELFF. The CDR3 DNA reads as TGTGCCAGCAGCCTCCCAGGCCTAGCGGTGACCGGGGAGCTGTTTTTT.

This clone has just one count. The chain recombines TRBV6-1 with TRBJ2-3; 10 nucleotides match TRBD2. The CDR3 has 17 amino acids. J gave up 4 bases and V 2 bases, and 9 bases lay outside the gene matches. CDR1 is MNHNS and CDR2 is SASEGT in the germline V gene. CDR3 sequence reads: CASSEPGLAGAADTQYF. In DNA form, the CDR3 reads TGTGCCAGCAGTGAACCCGGGCTAGCGGGAGCAGCAGATACGCAGTATTTT.

This CDR3 reads CASKGRASSYNEQFF. The CDR3 nucleotides read TGTGCCAGCAAAGGGAGGGCTAGCTCCTACAATGAGCAGTTCTTC. The chain couples TRBV6-6 to TRBJ2-1, with TRBD2 identical over 7 bases. CDR1 is MNHNY and CDR2 is SVGAGI in the germline V gene (reference sequence). This CDR3 contains 15 residues. J gave up 0 bases and V 7 bases, and 6 bases lay outside the gene matches.

This clone appeared a single time. This sequence joins TRBV5-6 and TRBJ2-2; 7 nucleotides line up with TRBD1. Trimming took 7 bases from V and 6 from J; bases not matched to a gene: 6. This CDR3 has 13 residues. CDR1 and CDR2 from the germline V gene are SGHDT and YYEEEE. For the CDR3, the DNA is TGTGCCAGCGGTTTTGGGACAGCCGGGGAGCTGTTTTTT. Translating gives CASGFGTAGELFF.

The V call is TRBV6-5, the J call TRBJ1-2, with 7 positions matching TRBD1. The CDR3 is 15 amino acids. Trimming removed 5 bases from V and 2 bases from J; junction bases left unmatched: 8. Germline CDR1 MNHEY, CDR2 SVGAGI. CDR3 nucleotides: TGTGCCAGCAGTCGTACAGGGGAAGTGAACTATGGCTACACCTTC. Its protein product is CASSRTGEVNYGYTF.

The rearrangement joins TRBV29-1 to TRBJ1-1, with no clear D. The V gene lost 5 bases and the J gene lost 1 base, with 8 bases spanning the gap. CDR3 length: 12 amino acids. Germline CDR1 and CDR2: SQVTM and ANQGSEA. The CDR3 here is CSVRRGNTEAFF. CDR3 DNA sequence: TGCAGCGTTCGACGAGGGAACACTGAAGCTTTCTTT. Full variable domain (outside the CDR3, taken from reference TRBV29-1 and TRBJ1-1): SAVISQKPSRDICQRGTSLTIQCQVDSQVTMMFWYRQQPGQSLTLIATANQGSEATYESGFVIDKFPISRPNLTFSTLTVSNMSPEDSSIYLCSVRRGNTEAFFGQGTRLTVV.

The V call is TRBV10-3, the J call TRBJ2-2; TRBD2 matches at 7 bases. V was clipped by 0 bases and J by 6 bases; unmatched bases: 10. The CDR3 consists of 17 residues. The germline CDR1 and CDR2 sequences are ENHRY and SYGVKD. CDR3 amino acids: CAISESRSGTISGELFF. The CDR3 DNA follows: TGTGCCATCAGTGAGTCGAGATCTGGGACTATCTCCGGGGAGCTGTTTTTT.

The J gene is TRBJ1-1, the V gene TRBV18; TRBD1 might be the D (5 bases). Germline CDR1 is KGHSH and CDR2 is LQKENI. CDR3 length: 15 amino acids. Trimming took 6 bases from V and 1 from J, leaving 15 bases between them. CDR3 nucleotides: TGTGCCAGCTCGTCGATCGGGGGAGGGAACACTGAAGCTTTCTTT. As protein: CASSSIGGGNTEAFF. Based on the CDR3 plus reference TRBV18 and TRBJ1-1, the full variable domain is NAGVMQNPRHLVRRRGQEARLRCSPMKGHSHVYWYRQLPEEGLKFMVYLQKENIIDESGMPKERFSAEFPKEGPSILRIQQVVRGDSAAYFCASSSIGGGNTEAFFGQGTRLTVV.

CDR3 sequence: CARSGASGNPGETQYF. The DNA of the CDR3 is TGTGCCAGGTCTGGGGCTAGCGGGAACCCCGGGGAGACCCAGTACTTC. The chain combines TRBV19 with TRBJ2-5; TRBD2 aligns across 9 bases. The germline CDR1 and CDR2 sequences are LNHDA and SQIVND (reference sequence). Trimming took 9 bases from V and 5 from J; bases not matched to a gene: 16. This CDR3 spans 16 amino acids.

V is TRBV6-5 and J is TRBJ1-2, with D perhaps matching TRBD1 (5 bases). V shed 5 bases and J shed 4 bases, with 11 bases lying between them. Germline CDR1 MNHEY, CDR2 SVGAGI. The CDR3 runs to 13 residues. CDR3 in DNA: TGTGCCAGCAGTGGGGCGGGACCCTATGGCTACACCTTC. It translates to CASSGAGPYGYTF.

The chain uses TRBV27 and TRBJ1-1; D ambiguous. Trimming took 0 bases from V and 3 from J, leaving 14 bases between them. CDR3 size: 16 residues. The germline CDR1 and CDR2 sequences are MNHEY and SMNVEV (reference sequence). Here the CDR3 reads CASSLSWFSLDTEAFF. The CDR3 DNA follows: TGTGCCAGCAGTTTATCTTGGTTCTCCCTGGACACTGAAGCTTTCTTT.

This clone was recorded a few times. Here the CDR3 reads CASSADRGKDGYTF. The CDR3 DNA is TGTGCCAGCAGCGCTGACAGGGGGAAGGATGGCTACACCTTC. This chain connects TRBV13 to TRBJ1-2, with TRBD1 matching over 9 bases. Germline V CDR1 and CDR2: PRHDT, FYEKMQ (reference sequence). The CDR3 has 14 residues. Unmatched junction bases numbered 7, after V lost 5 bases and J lost 6 bases.

The chain is built from TRBV18 and TRBJ1-1; D possibly corresponds to TRBD1 (6 bases). Germline V gives CDR1 KGHSH, CDR2 LQKENI. This CDR3 is built from 15 residues. V gave up 3 bases and J gave up 6 bases, with 17 bases separating them. The CDR3 DNA reads as TGTGCCAGCTCACCCCAAACCTGGGGGGCCTCTGAAGCTTTCTTT. Translating gives CASSPQTWGASEAFF.

This clone was seen once. V and J are TRBV19 and TRBJ2-7; no clear D. V shed 2 bases and J shed 4 bases, with 9 bases lying between them. The CDR3 is made up of 13 amino acids. CDR1 and CDR2 from the germline V gene are LNHDA and SQIVND (reference sequence). This chain's CDR3 is CASSITRSYEQYF. In nucleotides, the CDR3 is TGTGCCAGTAGTATAACCCGGTCGTACGAGCAGTACTTC. Combining the CDR3 with reference TRBV19 and TRBJ2-7 gives the whole variable domain DGGITQSPKYLFRKEGQNVTLSCEQNLNHDAMYWYRQDPGQGLRLIYYSQIVNDFQKGDIAEGYSVSREKKESFPLTVTSAQKNPTAFYLCASSITRSYEQYFGPGTRLTVT.

V gene TRBV27 combines with J gene TRBJ2-7, with TRBD1 matching 7 bases. Germline trimming cut 5 bases from V and 2 bases from J; bases unmatched to any gene: 6. Germline CDR1 is MNHEY and CDR2 is SMNVEV (reference sequence). CDR3 size: 14 residues. The CDR3 nucleotides are TGTGCCAGCAGTCGGAGGACAGGAACCTACGAGCAGTACTTC. Amino acid sequence: CASSRRTGTYEQYF.

The gene calls are TRBV28 and TRBJ1-1; possible D gene TRBD1, 5 bases. The ends were cut back, 2 bases at V and 2 bases at J, with 9 bases in the middle. Germline-derived CDR1 and CDR2 are MDHEN and SYDVKM. The CDR3 is 14 amino acids. The CDR3 loop reads CASSLNDRNTEAFF. Written as DNA, the CDR3 is TGTGCCAGCAGTTTAAATGACAGAAACACTGAAGCTTTCTTT.

The gene calls are TRBV10-3 and TRBJ2-7, with TRBD1 matching over 7 bases. With 1 base clipped from V and 0 bases from J, the junction kept 3 bases outside the gene matches. The CDR3 totals 15 residues. The germline V gene encodes CDR1 ENHRY and CDR2 SYGVKD. CDR3 bases: TGTGCCATCAGTGAGTGGGCAGGGGGCTCCTACGAGCAGTACTTC. Its translation: CAISEWAGGSYEQYF.